Given below is one TCR beta chain in context. Its antigen is still unknown. This CDR3 is 14 amino acids long. Germline-derived CDR1 and CDR2 are LGHDT and YNNKEL (reference sequence). V shed 5 bases and J shed 4 bases, with 14 bases lying between them. This entry comes from a study of CD8 T cells in ankylosing spondylitis. Findings of the study overall: Clones that were linked to disease were CD8+ and were relatively rare in peripheral blood. Blood of patients with ankylosing spondylitis appeared to be characterized by a TCR beta motif of about eight highly homologous variants. Before this, some motif variants had been reported in reactive arthritis synovial fluid and blood. Matched ankylosing spondylitis synovial fluid reportedly contained a significantly enriched population of disease-linked clones.

Quantitative molecular-barcoded 5'-RACE generated the TCR beta libraries. Using its own MiXCR run on the 5' RACE reads, TCRdb lists one record per CDR3 protein. Here the sample spans a few hundred thousand distinct CDR3 sequences, approximately 17% being singletons. The V and J genes are TRBV3-1 and TRBJ1-2; maybe TRBD1 (5 bases). This TCR came from a male donor with ankylosing spondylitis. Source material: blood, either unsorted or a sorted T cell fraction (not recorded which). The CDR3 spells CASSYSGPFYGYTF. Written as DNA, the CDR3 is TGTGCCAGCAGCTATTCGGGACCCTTCTATGGCTACACCTTC.